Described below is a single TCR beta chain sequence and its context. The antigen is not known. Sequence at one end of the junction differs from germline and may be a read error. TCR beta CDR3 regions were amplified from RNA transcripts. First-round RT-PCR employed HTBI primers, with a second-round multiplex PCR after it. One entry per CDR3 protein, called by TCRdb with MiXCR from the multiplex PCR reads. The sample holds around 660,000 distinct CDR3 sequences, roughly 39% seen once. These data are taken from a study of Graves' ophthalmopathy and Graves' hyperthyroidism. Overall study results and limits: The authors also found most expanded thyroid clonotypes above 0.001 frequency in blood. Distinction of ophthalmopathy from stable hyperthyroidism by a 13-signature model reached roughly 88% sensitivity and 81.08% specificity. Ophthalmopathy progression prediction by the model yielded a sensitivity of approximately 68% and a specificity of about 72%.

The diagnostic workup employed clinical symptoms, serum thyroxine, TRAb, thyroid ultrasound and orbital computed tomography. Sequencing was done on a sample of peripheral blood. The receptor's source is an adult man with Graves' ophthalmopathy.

DNA of the CDR3: TGTGCCAGCAGTGTTGGGGTCGGACAGGGGAACACTGAAGCTTTCTTT. Protein sequence: CASSVGVGQGNTEAFF. The chain couples TRBV10-3 to TRBJ1-1; 8 nucleotides line up with TRBD1. This CDR3 is 16 amino acids long. In germline, CDR1 is ENHRY, CDR2 SYGVKD.